This T cell receptor beta chain was sequenced in a study of cytomegalovirus exposure and HLA in healthy donors. Study-level background: Roughly 180 million T cells yielded roughly 100 million unique TCR beta sequences, as an earlier analysis found.

Germline V lookup: CDR1 SGHDT, CDR2 YYEEEE. V lost 3 bases to trimming and J lost 2 bases, with 11 bases between them. The CDR3 spans 14 residues. PCR employed 60 Vbeta and 13 Jbeta primers. Sequencing was performed with immunoSEQ multiplex PCR; in TCRdb, only in-frame clones are kept and a portion is missing. The sample contains about 140,000 clones, around 80% of which appear only once. The TCR originated in a middle-aged man in good health and CMV-seropositive. Specimen: PBMCs. This chain uses TRBV5-6 with TRBJ1-2; maybe TRBD1 (6 bases). CDR3 DNA: TGTGCCAGCAGCTCAGGACAGCTCAACTATGGCTACACCTTC. This translates into CASSSGQLNYGYTF.